This is a list of T cell receptor beta chains from one sample in a study of brain T cells in children with intractable seizures. The protocol was immunoSEQ multiplex PCR, while the TCRdb copy is restricted to in-frame clones and leaves out a portion. The sample has about 40,000 clones; 80% to 95% are singletons. The material was peripheral blood, obtained at surgery. The receptor set was obtained from a girl aged 2 to 9 with tuberous sclerosis and intractable seizures. The CDR3 runs from the conserved cysteine through the conserved F or W. The D gene is left open where the match is weak. Rows give clone size only sometimes, using once, few, many, or a class for an expanded clone.

clone_size,j_call,v_call,d_call,cdr3_nt,cdr3_aa
NA,TRBJ2-1,TRBV10-3,NA,TGTGCCATCAGTGAGTCGAATGAGCAGTTCTTC,CAISESNEQFF
NA,TRBJ2-6,TRBV6-5,TRBD1,TGTGCCAGCAGCCGGGACAGCTCTGGGGCCAACGTCCTGACTTTC,CASSRDSSGANVLTF
medium-sized,TRBJ1-4,TRBV6-5,TRBD1,TGTGCCAGCACCAAGGGACAGGGGGCTGCAAAACTGTTTTTT,CASTKGQGAAKLFF
once,TRBJ1-3,TRBV18,NA,TGTGCCAGCTCACCGCGGGGCCTCCCTGGAAACACCATATATTTT,CASSPRGLPGNTIYF
NA,TRBJ2-6,TRBV7-9,TRBD1,TGTGCCAGCAGCCTTCTAACAGGGGGCGCTGGGGCCAACGTCCTGACTTTC,CASSLLTGGAGANVLTF
NA,TRBJ2-5,TRBV5-5,NA,TGTGCCAGCAGCTTGGGGCTACAGGCTCAAACCCAAGAGACCCAGTACTTC,CASSLGLQAQTQETQYF
NA,TRBJ2-1,TRBV4-1,NA,TGCGCCAGCAGCCAAGAGGGGATGCTGGGCGAGCAGTTCTTC,CASSQEGMLGEQFF
NA,TRBJ1-6,TRBV6-1,NA,TGTGCCAGCAGTGAAACGACCTATAATTCACCCCTCCACTTT,CASSETTYNSPLHF
NA,TRBJ2-7,TRBV5-1,NA,TGCGCCAGCAGCTTGGTGGCAGACTACGAGCAGTACTTC,CASSLVADYEQYF
NA,TRBJ2-7,TRBV28,NA,TGTGCCAGCCTTGGGGGCGGGGCCTACGAGCAGTACTTC,CASLGGGAYEQYF
NA,TRBJ2-1,TRBV6-5,NA,TGTGCCAGCAGCGCCGGGACAACTGCCGTAGAGCAGTTCTTC,CASSAGTTAVEQFF
NA,TRBJ1-6,TRBV5-6,NA,TGTGCCAGCAGCTTGGGCAGCTCCTATAATTCACCCCTCCACTTT,CASSLGSSYNSPLHF
NA,TRBJ2-3,TRBV3-1/TRBV3-2,TRBD1,TGTGCCAGCAGCTTCGGACAGGGGGCGGTCACAGATACGCAGTATTTT,CASSFGQGAVTDTQYF
NA,TRBJ2-1,TRBV10-3,NA,TGTGCCATCAGTGACGAGGCTGCTAGTCGCAATGAGCAGTTCTTC,CAISDEAASRNEQFF
once,TRBJ2-3,TRBV5-1,TRBD2,TGCGCCAGCAGCCTGGGGACTACAGAGGTGGATACGCAGTATTTT,CASSLGTTEVDTQYF
NA,TRBJ2-5,TRBV4-1,TRBD2,TGCGCCAGCAGCCAAGATACTAGCGGGGGGCCGCAAGAGACCCAGTACTTC,CASSQDTSGGPQETQYF
NA,TRBJ1-6,TRBV5-6,NA,TGTGCCAGCAGCCTCACAGGGACCTATAATTCACCCCTCCACTTT,CASSLTGTYNSPLHF
NA,TRBJ1-6,TRBV12-3/TRBV12-4,NA,TGTGCCAGCAGTCCAGGGGTGAAATCACCCCTCCACTTT,CASSPGVKSPLHF
NA,TRBJ1-2,TRBV6-5,NA,TGTGCCAGCGGTCCTTCAGCTAACTATGGCTACACCTTC,CASGPSANYGYTF
few,TRBJ1-5,TRBV28,NA,TGTGCCAGCAGGCAGAATAGCAATCAGCCCCAGCATTTT,CASRQNSNQPQHF
NA,TRBJ2-1,TRBV27,TRBD2,TGTGCCAGCAGTTTTCTAGCGGGGGGGCCTGAGCAGTTCTTC,CASSFLAGGPEQFF
NA,TRBJ1-2,TRBV7-9,NA,TGTGCCAGCAGCTCGTTAGATCCGGGACGAGACCTTAACTATGGCTACACCTTC,CASSSLDPGRDLNYGYTF
NA,TRBJ2-3,TRBV7-2,NA,TGTGCCAGCAGCCAGGGGGCGGGGGGTAGGAGTGATACGCAGTATTTT,CASSQGAGGRSDTQYF
NA,TRBJ1-1,TRBV7-9,NA,TGTGCCAGCAGCTTTATTACCGGGACTGAAGCTTTCTTT,CASSFITGTEAFF
NA,TRBJ1-1,TRBV9,NA,TGTGCCAGCAGCGTAGGGTCGGGCACTGAAGCTTTCTTT,CASSVGSGTEAFF
NA,TRBJ1-1,TRBV6-5,NA,TGTGCCAGCAGCCGGCTTAACACTGAAGCTTTCTTT,CASSRLNTEAFF
NA,TRBJ2-2,TRBV30,TRBD1,TGTGCCTGGAGGGAAGGACAGGGAACGAACACCGGGGAGCTGTTTTTT,CAWREGQGTNTGELFF
NA,TRBJ2-4,TRBV12-3/TRBV12-4,NA,TGTGCCAGCAGCCTAGCCCAGGGAAACATTCAGTACTTC,CASSLAQGNIQYF
NA,TRBJ2-2,TRBV7-9,TRBD1,TGTGCCAGCAGCTTGGCACAGGGGACCGGGGAGCTGTTTTTT,CASSLAQGTGELFF
NA,TRBJ1-1,TRBV19,NA,TGTGCCAGTAGCCCGGGTCTAGGGGCTTTCTTT,CASSPGLGAFF
NA,TRBJ2-3,TRBV6-1,TRBD1,TGTGCCAGCAGTGACTACAGGGGTGAGGAAACAGATACGCAGTATTTT,CASSDYRGEETDTQYF
NA,TRBJ1-1,TRBV24-1,NA,TGTGCCACCAGGGACGAAGGGATGAACACTGAAGCTTTCTTT,CATRDEGMNTEAFF
NA,TRBJ2-1,TRBV5-1,TRBD2,TGCGCCAGCAGCTTGACCCTAGCGGGGGGGCCGAGGGATGAGCAGTTCTTC,CASSLTLAGGPRDEQFF
NA,TRBJ2-6,TRBV28,NA,TGTGCCAGCAGTTTATCCATCCCTGGGGCCAACGTCCTGACTTTC,CASSLSIPGANVLTF
NA,TRBJ2-5,TRBV24-1,NA,TGTGCCACCGCCGTGGGGGGAAACCAAGAGACCCAGTACTTC,CATAVGGNQETQYF
NA,TRBJ1-6,TRBV19,TRBD1,TGTGCCAGTAGTATAGCAGGGGGAAATTCACCCCTCCACTTT,CASSIAGGNSPLHF